This TCR beta chain emerged from a study of T cells after yellow fever vaccination (dated by TCRdb to the late 2010s). About the investigation overall: The SMART-Seq v4 Ultra Low Input RNA kit was used to prepare libraries from fractions with low cell numbers. To track T-cell clones before and after primary and booster YFV17D yellow fever vaccination, bulk TCR alpha and beta repertoires were sequenced longitudinally. Two healthy male donors, one aged 18 to 30 and one aged 30 to 40 years, were included in the cohort. Blood was drawn at multiple timepoints before and after primary and secondary immunization, with bulk PBMC replicates and cell subsets isolated. What the work shows at the level of the full study, not this receptor alone: Compared with the primary T-cell response, the secondary T-cell response was weaker but faster, peaking on day 5 rather than day 15. Because the study included only a couple of donors, the extent to which the findings can be generalized is limited. A small fraction of clonotypes appeared in both the CD4 and CD8 compartments, likely as a result of convergent recombination. Because abundant contaminating clonotypes from the bulk population could be contained in FACS-sorted repertoires, computational filtering was required. Most clones expanded after primary vaccination (96% of CD4 and 88% of CD8) were re-detected after the booster, suggesting that broad memory maintenance occurred.

TCR cDNA was made using 5'RACE template switching, a step that added a universal primer site and unique molecular identifiers. cDNA synthesis was primed from both the TCR alpha and TCR beta constant segments. Two PCR steps were used to amplify libraries, with sample barcodes and sequencing adapters being added in the second step. Sequencing of the libraries was done on either Illumina HiSeq 2500 (2x100 bp) or NovaSeq (2x150 bp). The study's own analysis went as follows. Demultiplexing of reads and collapsing into UMI consensus sequences were performed with MIGEC, and V(D)J alignment was carried out with MiXCR. Clonotypes responding to the vaccine were identified with edgeR on replicate PBMC samples, with the criteria of FDR below 0.01 and a log2 fold change above 5 up to day 15. Each bulk clonotype received a CD4 or CD8 identity based on whether the sequenced CD4 or CD8 repertoire contained that clonotype at higher abundance. The public reads were quality trimmed at Q25 with fastp and then assembled into clones with MiXCR by TCRdb, keeping productive beta chains. Each record represents a unique CDR3 protein, reported with the most common genes and DNA among its rows. For this entry, the V and J calls and clone size follow TCRdb and not the study's own pipeline. Recorded for this sample are more than 350,000 distinct CDR3 sequences; 11% of them occurred a single time. The ten largest clones add up to more than 15% of the sample.

In the paper's terms, the treatment or condition label means: live attenuated yellow fever vaccine strain. At each blood-draw timepoint, two biological replicates of bulk PBMCs were obtained. PBMCs were isolated from peripheral blood using a standard Ficoll-Paque protocol. TriZol was used to extract RNA from bulk PBMCs, from CD4 and CD8 fractions, and from dextramer-positive and dextramer-negative fractions. V and J lose 6 bases and 2 bases, and a span of 10 bases separates them. There are 13 amino acids in the CDR3, from cysteine to phenylalanine inclusive. This entry keeps only the CDR3 DNA: 39 bases, framed from base 1. The germline V gene supplies CDR1 LGHNA and CDR2 YNFKEQ. This clonotype was counted ten times or more. Its antigen remains undetermined. No qualities accompany the bases; no much larger clone lies one base away.

The rearranged chain carries TRBV4-2 and TRBJ1-1, with an unclear D gene assignment. The sequence was obtained from a man aged 18 to 30 who received the YFV17D yellow fever vaccine. The starting material was PBMCs, obtained on the day of the first yellow fever vaccination. The nucleotide sequence reads TGTGCCAGCAGTCGGACGGTAAACACTGAAGCTTTCTTT. Translation gives CASSRTVNTEAFF.